Each of the 2 T cell receptor beta chains below was sequenced from the same sample in a study of T cell repertoires and Cas9 in healthy adults. The method was immunoSEQ multiplex PCR; TCRdb's version includes in-frame clones alone and lacks a portion of them. The sample has approximately 22,000 clones; roughly nine tenths are singletons. Sequences were obtained from CD4+ effector T cells (CD127+, CD25-, CD137-, CD154-) from PBMCs; culture status not recorded. The receptors stem from a human donor in good health.

The genes are TRBV6-5 and TRBJ1-2; D is uncertain. The CDR3 extends over 14 amino acids. Between the trimmed V and J ends, which lost 4 bases and 0 bases, there was a span of 9 bases. Germline V lookup: CDR1 MNHEY, CDR2 SVGAGI. CDR3 in amino acids: CASSSTGTNYGYTF. The CDR3 coding sequence is TGTGCCAGCAGTTCCACCGGTACTAACTATGGCTACACCTTC.

The chain is built from TRBV19 and TRBJ1-2; D is possibly TRBD1 (6 bases). Germline V lookup: CDR1 LNHDA, CDR2 SQIVND (reference sequence). Deletions cut 8 bases from V and 6 bases from J, with 16 bases between. The CDR3 extends over 13 amino acids. The CDR3 nucleotides read TGTGCCAGTTACAGGGAAGTGGGTCATGGCTACACCTTC. This codes for CASYREVGHGYTF.